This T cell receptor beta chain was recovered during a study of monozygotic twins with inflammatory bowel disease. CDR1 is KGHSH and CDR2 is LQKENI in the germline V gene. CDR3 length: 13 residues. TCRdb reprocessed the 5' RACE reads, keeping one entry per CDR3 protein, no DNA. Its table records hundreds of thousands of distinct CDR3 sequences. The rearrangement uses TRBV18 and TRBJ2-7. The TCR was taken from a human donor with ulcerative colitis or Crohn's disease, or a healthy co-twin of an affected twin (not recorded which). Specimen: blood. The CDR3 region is CASSLEVSYEQYF.